Presented here are 4 T cell receptor beta chains from one specimen sequenced in a study of beta chain features in type 1 diabetes. The whole isolated RNA underwent reverse transcription, so sequencing captured expressed TCRB transcripts. Assay used: immunoSEQ multiplex PCR; TCRdb lists only in-frame clones, some missing. This table has 500,000 to 700,000 clones, 15% to 17% appearing once. The specimen was naive CD4+ T cells from blood. The source of these receptors is a man between 18 and 35 years old in good health.

The rearrangement links TRBV6-6 to TRBJ1-1; possibly TRBD1 for D (6 bases). The CDR3 length is 14 residues. The V and J ends lost 7 bases and 6 bases respectively, with 18 bases between them. Germline V lookup: CDR1 MNHNY, CDR2 SVGAGI (reference sequence). The CDR3 DNA reads TGTGCCAGCATCTTACAGGGAGTAGGGGCTGAAGCTTTCTTT. It yields the protein CASILQGVGAEAFF.

The gene calls are TRBV6-6 and TRBJ2-2, with D hard to call. V lost 1 base, J lost 0 bases, and 6 bases lay in between. The CDR3 extends over 15 amino acids. CDR1 is MNHNY and CDR2 is SVGAGI in the germline V gene (reference sequence). The CDR3 coding sequence is TGTGCCAGCAGTTACTTACGGACGAACACCGGGGAGCTGTTTTTT. Translating it yields CASSYLRTNTGELFF.

This clone is a singleton in its sample. The gene calls are TRBV9 and TRBJ2-3, with a weak D call TRBD2 (5 bases). This CDR3 is built from 15 residues. CDR1 is SGDLS, CDR2 YYNGEE, per germline. Trimming shortened V by 5 bases and J by 6 bases, and 19 bases separated the two germline ends. The CDR3 is CASRTGNQISDTQYF. The DNA of the CDR3 is TGTGCCAGCAGAACCGGGAACCAAATTTCCGATACGCAGTATTTT.

The chain uses TRBV10-3 and TRBJ2-7; no reliable D call. The CDR3 has 14 amino acids. The V end was cut by 6 bases, the J end by 6 bases, with 18 bases between. In germline, CDR1 is ENHRY, CDR2 SYGVKD. CDR3 protein: CAIRASSSLGEQYF. DNA of the CDR3: TGTGCCATCAGGGCGTCTTCGAGTTTGGGCGAGCAGTACTTC.